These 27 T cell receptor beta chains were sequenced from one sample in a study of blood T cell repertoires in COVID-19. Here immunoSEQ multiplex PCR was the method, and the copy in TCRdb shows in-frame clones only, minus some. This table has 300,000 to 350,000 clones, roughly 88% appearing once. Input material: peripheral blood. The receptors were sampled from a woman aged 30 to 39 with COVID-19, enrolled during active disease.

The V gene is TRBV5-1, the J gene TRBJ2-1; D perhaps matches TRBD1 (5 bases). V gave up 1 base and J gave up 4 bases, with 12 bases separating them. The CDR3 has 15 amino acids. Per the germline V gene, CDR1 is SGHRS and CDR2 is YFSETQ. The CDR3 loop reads CASSLIREPYNEQFF. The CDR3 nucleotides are TGCGCCAGCAGCTTGATCAGGGAACCGTACAATGAGCAGTTCTTC.

CDR3 bases: TGTGCCACCAGTGATACAGAAGCTAACTATGGCTACACCTTC. Protein sequence: CATSDTEANYGYTF. The rearrangement joins TRBV24-1 to TRBJ1-2; D uncertain. This CDR3 has 14 residues. The ends were cut back, 3 bases at V and 0 bases at J, with 7 bases in the middle. Germline V CDR1 and CDR2: KGHDR, SFDVKD.

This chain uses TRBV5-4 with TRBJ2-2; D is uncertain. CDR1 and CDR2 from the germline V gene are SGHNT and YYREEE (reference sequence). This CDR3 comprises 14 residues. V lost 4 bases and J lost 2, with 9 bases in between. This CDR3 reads CASSPRTNTGELFF. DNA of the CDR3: TGTGCCAGCAGCCCCCGCACAAACACCGGGGAGCTGTTTTTT.

The CDR3 nucleotides are TGTGCCAATTCACGGGGTGCGGGGGATACGCAGTATTTT. It yields the protein CANSRGAGDTQYF. The chain uses TRBV7-2 and TRBJ2-3, with D maybe TRBD2 (6 bases). CDR3 length equals 13 residues. Germline loops: CDR1 SGHTA, CDR2 FQGNSA. V gave up 10 bases and J gave up 6 bases, with 17 bases separating them.

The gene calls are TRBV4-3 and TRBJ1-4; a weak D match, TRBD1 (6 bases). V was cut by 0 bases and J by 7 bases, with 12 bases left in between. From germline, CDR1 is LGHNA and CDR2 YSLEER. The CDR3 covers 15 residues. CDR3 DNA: TGCGCCAGCAGCCAAGAGAGGGGGGGAAGTGAAAAACTGTTTTTT. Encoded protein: CASSQERGGSEKLFF.

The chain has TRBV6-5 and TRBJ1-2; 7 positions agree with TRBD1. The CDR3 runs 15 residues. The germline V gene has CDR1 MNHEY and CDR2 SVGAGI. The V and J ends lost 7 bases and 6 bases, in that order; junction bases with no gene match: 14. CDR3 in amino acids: CASIRSMTGNHGYTF. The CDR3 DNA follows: TGTGCCAGCATTCGCTCCATGACAGGGAACCATGGCTACACCTTC.

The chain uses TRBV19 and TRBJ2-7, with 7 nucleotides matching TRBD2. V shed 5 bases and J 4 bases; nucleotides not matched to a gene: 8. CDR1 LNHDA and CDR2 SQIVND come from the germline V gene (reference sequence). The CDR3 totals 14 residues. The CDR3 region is CASSAASGTYEQYF. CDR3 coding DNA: TGTGCCAGTAGTGCGGCTAGCGGCACTTACGAGCAGTACTTC.

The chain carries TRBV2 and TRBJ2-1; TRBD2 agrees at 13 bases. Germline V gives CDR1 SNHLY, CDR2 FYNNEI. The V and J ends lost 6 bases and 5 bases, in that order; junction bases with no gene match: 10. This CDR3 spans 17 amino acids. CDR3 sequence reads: CASRPTSGGVPNNEQFF. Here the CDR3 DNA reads TGTGCCAGCAGGCCCACTAGCGGGGGGGTACCAAACAATGAGCAGTTCTTC.

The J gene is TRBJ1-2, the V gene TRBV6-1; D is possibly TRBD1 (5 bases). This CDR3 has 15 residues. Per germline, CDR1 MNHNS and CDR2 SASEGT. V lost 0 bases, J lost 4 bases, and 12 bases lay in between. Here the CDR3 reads CASSEAVGLSYGYTF. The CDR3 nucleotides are TGTGCCAGCAGTGAAGCAGTGGGGCTGAGCTATGGCTACACCTTC.

The chain's CDR3 is CASGQANYGYTF. Here the CDR3 DNA reads TGTGCCAGCGGCCAGGCTAACTATGGCTACACCTTC. This sequence joins TRBV2 and TRBJ1-2; no clear D. Between the trimmed V and J ends, which lost 8 bases and 0 bases, there was a span of 7 bases. The germline V gene encodes CDR1 SNHLY and CDR2 FYNNEI. The CDR3 totals 12 residues.

The CDR3 nucleotides read TGTGCCAGCCTTGACAGGGGCTCCTACGAGCAGTACGTC. This gives the protein CASLDRGSYEQYV. The V gene is TRBV6-5, the J gene TRBJ2-7; 8 nucleotides agree with TRBD1. Trimming at V came to 8 bases and at J to 0 bases, leaving 3 bases not matched to a gene. Germline V gives CDR1 MNHEY, CDR2 SVGAGI. The CDR3 runs 13 residues.

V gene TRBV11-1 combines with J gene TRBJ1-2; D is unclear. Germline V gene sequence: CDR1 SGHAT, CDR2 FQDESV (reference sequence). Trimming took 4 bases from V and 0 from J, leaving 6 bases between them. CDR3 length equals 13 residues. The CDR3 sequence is CASSSTANYGYTF. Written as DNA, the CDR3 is TGTGCCAGCAGCTCTACAGCTAACTATGGCTACACCTTC.

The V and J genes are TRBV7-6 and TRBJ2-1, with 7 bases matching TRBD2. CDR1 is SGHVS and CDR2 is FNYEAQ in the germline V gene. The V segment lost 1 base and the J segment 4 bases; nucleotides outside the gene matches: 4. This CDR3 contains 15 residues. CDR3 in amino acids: CASSLGGTTYNEQFF. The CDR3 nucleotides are TGTGCCAGCAGCTTAGGAGGGACTACTTACAATGAGCAGTTCTTC.

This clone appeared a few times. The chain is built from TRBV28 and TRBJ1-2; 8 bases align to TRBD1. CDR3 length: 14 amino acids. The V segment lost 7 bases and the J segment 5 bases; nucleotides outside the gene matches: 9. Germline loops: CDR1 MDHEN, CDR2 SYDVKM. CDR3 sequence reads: CASTITGGGYGYTF. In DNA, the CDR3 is TGTGCCAGCACCATAACAGGGGGTGGGTATGGCTACACCTTC.

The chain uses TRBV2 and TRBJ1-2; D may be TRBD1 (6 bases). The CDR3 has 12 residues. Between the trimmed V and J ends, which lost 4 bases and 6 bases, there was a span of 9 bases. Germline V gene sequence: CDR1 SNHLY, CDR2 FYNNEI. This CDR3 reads CASSAQGDGYTF. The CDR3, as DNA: TGTGCCAGCAGTGCACAGGGTGATGGCTACACCTTC.

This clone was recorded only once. The DNA for the CDR3 is TGTGCCAGCAGTTATTTGGGACAGGGTGAGCAGTACTTC. This translates into CASSYLGQGEQYF. The chain has TRBV6-2 or TRBV6-3 and TRBJ2-7; 9 nucleotides line up with TRBD1. CDR1 and CDR2 (germline): MNHEY, SVGEGT. V dropped 3 bases and J dropped 7; count of bases not matched to a gene: 4. The length of the CDR3 is 13 residues.

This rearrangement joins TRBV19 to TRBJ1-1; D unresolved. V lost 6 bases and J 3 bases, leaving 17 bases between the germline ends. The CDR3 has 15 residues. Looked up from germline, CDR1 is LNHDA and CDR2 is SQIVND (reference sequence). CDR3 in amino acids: CASRGREILYTEAFF. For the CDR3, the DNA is TGTGCCAGTAGGGGCCGTGAAATCCTCTACACTGAAGCTTTCTTT.

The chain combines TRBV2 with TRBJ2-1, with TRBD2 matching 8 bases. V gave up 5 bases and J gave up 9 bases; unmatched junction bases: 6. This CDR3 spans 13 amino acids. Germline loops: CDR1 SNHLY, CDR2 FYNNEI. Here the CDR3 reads CASSPGLDSEQFF. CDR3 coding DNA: TGTGCCAGCAGTCCGGGACTAGACAGTGAGCAGTTCTTC.

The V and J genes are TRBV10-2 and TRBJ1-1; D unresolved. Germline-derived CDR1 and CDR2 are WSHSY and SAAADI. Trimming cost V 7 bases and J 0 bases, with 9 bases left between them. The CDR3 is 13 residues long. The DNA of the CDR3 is TGCGCCAGCAAAGACACCTTGAACACTGAAGCTTTCTTT. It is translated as CASKDTLNTEAFF.

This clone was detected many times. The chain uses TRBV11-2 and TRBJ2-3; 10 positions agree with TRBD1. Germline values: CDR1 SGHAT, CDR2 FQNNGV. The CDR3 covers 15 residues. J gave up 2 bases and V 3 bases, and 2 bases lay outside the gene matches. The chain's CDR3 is CASSFGTGDTDTQYF. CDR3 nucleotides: TGTGCCAGCAGCTTTGGGACAGGGGACACAGATACGCAGTATTTT.

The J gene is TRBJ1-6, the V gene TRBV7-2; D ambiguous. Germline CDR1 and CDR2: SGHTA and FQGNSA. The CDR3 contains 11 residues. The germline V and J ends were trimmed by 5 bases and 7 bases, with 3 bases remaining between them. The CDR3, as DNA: TGTGCCAGCAGCGAGAATTCACCCCTCCACTTT. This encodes CASSENSPLHF.

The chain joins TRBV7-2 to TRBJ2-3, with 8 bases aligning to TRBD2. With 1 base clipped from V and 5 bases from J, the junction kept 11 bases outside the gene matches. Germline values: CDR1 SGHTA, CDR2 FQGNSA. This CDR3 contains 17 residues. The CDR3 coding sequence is TGTGCCAGCAGCTTAGGGGGCGGGTTAGCGGGGATAGATACGCAGTATTTT. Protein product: CASSLGGGLAGIDTQYF.

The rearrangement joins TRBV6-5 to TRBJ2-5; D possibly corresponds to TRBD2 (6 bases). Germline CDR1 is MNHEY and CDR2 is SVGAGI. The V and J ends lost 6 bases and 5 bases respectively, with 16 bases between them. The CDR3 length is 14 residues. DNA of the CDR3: TGTGCCAGCAGCAATCGGGGGACCTTGGAGACCCAGTACTTC. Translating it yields CASSNRGTLETQYF.

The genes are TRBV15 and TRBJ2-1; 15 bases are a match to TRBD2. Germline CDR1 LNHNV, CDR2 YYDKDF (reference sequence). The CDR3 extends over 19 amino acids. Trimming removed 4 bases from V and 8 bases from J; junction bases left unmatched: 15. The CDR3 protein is CATSTTSGLAGGLFDEQFF. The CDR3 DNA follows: TGTGCCACCAGCACTACCTCGGGACTAGCGGGGGGATTGTTCGATGAGCAGTTCTTC.

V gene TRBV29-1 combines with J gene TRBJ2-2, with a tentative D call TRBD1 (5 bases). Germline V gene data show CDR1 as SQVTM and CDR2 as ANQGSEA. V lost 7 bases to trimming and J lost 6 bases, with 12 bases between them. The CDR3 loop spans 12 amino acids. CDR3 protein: CSATDTAGELFF. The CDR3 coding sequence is TGCAGCGCTACGGACACCGCCGGGGAGCTGTTTTTT.

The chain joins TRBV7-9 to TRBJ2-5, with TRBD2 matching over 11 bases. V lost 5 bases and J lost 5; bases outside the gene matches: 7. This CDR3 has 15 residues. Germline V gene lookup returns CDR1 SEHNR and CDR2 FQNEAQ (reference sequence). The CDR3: CASSLSGGAEETQYF. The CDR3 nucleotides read TGTGCCAGCAGCCTTAGCGGGGGGGCCGAGGAGACCCAGTACTTC.

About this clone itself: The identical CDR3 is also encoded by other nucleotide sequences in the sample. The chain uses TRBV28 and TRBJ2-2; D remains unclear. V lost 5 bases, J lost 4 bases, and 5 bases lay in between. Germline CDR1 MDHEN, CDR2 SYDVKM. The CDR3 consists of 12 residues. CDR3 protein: CASSPITGELFF. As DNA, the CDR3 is TGTGCCAGCAGTCCCATCACCGGGGAGCTGTTTTTT.